These 2 T cell receptor beta chains were sequenced from one sample in a study of shared clonotypes between healthy human individuals. Using immunoSEQ multiplex PCR, the repertoire was profiled, and TCRdb retains in-frame clones only, with some absent. The sample consists of approximately 240,000 clones, 60% to 70% of them appearing once. Sequencing was done on a sample of memory CD4+ T cells sorted from blood. Subset specified: CD45RA-negative fraction. These receptors were taken from a man aged 25-45 years in good health.

The chain joins TRBV5-1 to TRBJ2-1; 9 bases are shared with TRBD2. Trimming cost V 0 bases and J 5 bases; bases outside gene matches: 3. Germline V gene data show CDR1 as SGHRS and CDR2 as YFSETQ. This CDR3 comprises 15 residues. In DNA, the CDR3 is TGCGCCAGCAGCTTGGTGACTAGCGGACACAATGAGCAGTTCTTC. This translates into CASSLVTSGHNEQFF.

About this clone: Relative to the germline gene, one junction end is altered; a read error may explain this. This rearrangement joins TRBV20-1 to TRBJ1-1; weak D call: TRBD1 (5 bases). The CDR3 has 11 amino acids. The germline V gene encodes CDR1 DFQATT and CDR2 SNEGSKA (reference sequence). The CDR3 DNA reads as TGCAGTGCTAGAGACGACAGAGAAGTTTTCTTT. Translating gives CSARDDREVFF.